This TCR beta chain appears in the sequencing data of a study of Tregs in tolerant kidney transplant recipients. Points on this clone: Its matching antigen is unknown.

Clones were sequenced by immunoSEQ multiplex PCR, and TCRdb holds only the in-frame ones, with some missing. The data show about 64,000 clones, approximately 89% seen once. Recipients received nonmyeloablative bone marrow transplants from related graft donors, with transient mixed chimerism. The germline V gene encodes CDR1 SGHVS and CDR2 FQNEAQ. The CDR3 length is 13 residues. V was trimmed by 5 bases and J by 9 bases, leaving 16 bases between them. Study-level points and caveats: Biological reproducibility was not directly addressed, but technical replication error appeared minimal. Tolerant patients' donor-specific Tregs expanded beyond overall Tregs, suggesting antigen-driven growth.

This TCR came from a human patient who received a combined kidney and bone marrow transplant. Part of the T cell pool may stem from the graft donor. Sample: CD4+ T cells from blood (PBMCs), taken 6 months after the transplant. This chain connects TRBV7-8 to TRBJ1-1, with D possibly TRBD1 on 6 matching bases. The CDR3: CASSRRGGGKAFF. CDR3 sequence (DNA): TGTGCCAGCAGCCGACGAGGGGGGGGTAAAGCTTTCTTT. Based on the CDR3 plus reference TRBV7-8 and TRBJ1-1, the full variable domain is GAGVSQSPRYKVAKRGQDVALRCDPISGHVSLFWYQQALGQGPEFLTYFQNEAQLDKSGLPSDRFFAERPEGSVSTLKIQRTQQEDSAVYLCASSRRGGGKAFFGQGTRLTVV.